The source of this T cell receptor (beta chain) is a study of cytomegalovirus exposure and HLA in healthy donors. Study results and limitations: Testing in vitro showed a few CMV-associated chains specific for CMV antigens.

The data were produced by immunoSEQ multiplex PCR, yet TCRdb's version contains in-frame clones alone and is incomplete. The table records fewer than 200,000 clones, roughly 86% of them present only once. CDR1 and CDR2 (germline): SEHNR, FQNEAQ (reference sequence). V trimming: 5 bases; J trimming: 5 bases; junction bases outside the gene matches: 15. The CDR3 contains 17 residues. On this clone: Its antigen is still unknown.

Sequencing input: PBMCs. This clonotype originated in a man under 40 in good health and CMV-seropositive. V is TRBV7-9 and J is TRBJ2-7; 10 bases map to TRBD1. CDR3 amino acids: CASSVIGQGVIGDEQYF. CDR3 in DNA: TGTGCCAGCAGCGTCATCGGACAGGGGGTGATAGGCGACGAGCAGTACTTC.